This T cell receptor beta chain was documented in a study of T-cell memory formation after mild COVID-19. TCRdb reprocessed the 5' RACE reads via MiXCR and lists one record per CDR3 protein. Here the sample spans about 310,000 distinct CDR3 sequences, less than 20% being singletons. Trimming removed 6 bases from V and 4 bases from J; junction bases left unmatched: 5. The CDR3 is 14 residues long. The V call is TRBV12-3 or TRBV12-4, the J call TRBJ1-5; the match to TRBD1 covers 8 bases. The source of this sequence is a man aged 18 to 30 who had mild COVID-19 (a few samples of this study predate the infection). Cell type and time point are not known. Material: PBMCs or a T cell subset sorted from them (not recorded which). This CDR3 is CASRSQGANQPQHF. Written as DNA, the CDR3 is TGTGCCAGCAGAAGCCAGGGGGCGAATCAGCCCCAGCATTTT.